This TCR beta chain was observed in a study of shared clonotypes between healthy human individuals. Study results and caveats: Having only a few donors restricted how much genetic and exposure-history diversity was captured.

From germline, CDR1 is MNHEY and CDR2 SVGAGI. The V and J ends lost 2 bases and 5 bases respectively, with 8 bases between them. The CDR3 extends over 13 amino acids. A word on this clone: No antigen is known for it.

The table came from immunoSEQ multiplex PCR; TCRdb's copy has only in-frame clones and leaves some out. The data hold 90,000 to 150,000 clones, with approximately 70% observed a single time. Sequencing used memory CD8+ T cells sorted from blood. Subset denoted: CD45RO+ cells pooled with CCR7-negative TemRA cells. The sequence came from a woman between 25 and 40 years old in good health. The chain has TRBV6-5 and TRBJ2-3; no clear D gene. The CDR3 spells CASSYRVEDTQYF. The DNA for the CDR3 is TGTGCCAGCAGTTACCGGGTTGAAGATACGCAGTATTTT.